The T cell receptor (beta chain) under discussion was sequenced for a study of blood T cell repertoires in COVID-19. Clones were sequenced by immunoSEQ multiplex PCR, and TCRdb holds only the in-frame ones, with some missing. The data hold 35,000 to 45,000 clones, with 75% to 95% observed a single time. Germline V CDR1 and CDR2: DFQATT, SNEGSKA (reference sequence). This CDR3 spans 14 amino acids. Trimming at V came to 3 bases and at J to 2 bases, leaving 4 bases not matched to a gene. Material: peripheral blood. This chain uses TRBV20-1 with TRBJ2-3; 8 nucleotides match TRBD1. The sequence derives from a woman of 80 years or more with acute or convalescent COVID-19. CDR3 in DNA: TGCAGTGCTAGTGGGGGACAGGCCACAGATACGCAGTATTTT. It translates to CSASGGQATDTQYF.